These T cell receptor beta chains were read from a single sample in a study of blood T cell repertoires in COVID-19. Method: immunoSEQ multiplex PCR; TCRdb's copy keeps in-frame clones and lacks some. The sample lists 150,000 to 200,000 clones; around 83% were seen once. The specimen sequenced was PBMCs or T cells enriched from blood (not recorded which). All receptors derive from a man between 45 and 60 years old who had recovered from COVID-19. Both conserved end residues are part of each CDR3. The D gene is left open where the match is weak. Clone size appears in some rows only: once, few, many, or a class for an expanded clone.

size: -
D: -
V: TRBV5-4
J: TRBJ1-1
CDR3: CASSLDPGERRNTEAFF
DNA: TGTGCCAGCAGCTTGGATCCGGGGGAAAGGAGGAACACTGAAGCTTTCTTT

size: -
D: -
V: TRBV5-1
J: TRBJ1-2
CDR3: CASSPGTGGYGYTF
DNA: TGCGCCAGCAGCCCCGGGACCGGGGGCTATGGCTACACCTTC

size: -
D: TRBD1
V: TRBV3-1/TRBV3-2
J: TRBJ1-2
CDR3: CASSQDQGGYGYTF
DNA: TGTGCCAGCAGCCAAGATCAGGGGGGCTATGGCTACACCTTC

size: -
D: -
V: TRBV25-1
J: TRBJ1-2
CDR3: CASSESLANYGYTF
DNA: TGTGCCAGCAGTGAATCGTTAGCTAACTATGGCTACACCTTC

size: -
D: -
V: TRBV6-2/TRBV6-3
J: TRBJ1-3
CDR3: CASSYSEYSGNTIYF
DNA: TGTGCCAGCAGTTACTCCGAGTACTCTGGAAACACCATATATTTT

size: -
D: -
V: TRBV25-1
J: TRBJ1-1
CDR3: CASRSSGKAFF
DNA: TGTGCCAGCAGATCATCGGGGAAAGCTTTCTTT

size: -
D: -
V: TRBV6-5
J: TRBJ1-1
CDR3: CASSKGLEAFF
DNA: TGTGCCAGCAGTAAGGGGCTTGAAGCTTTCTTT

size: -
D: TRBD1
V: TRBV12-5
J: TRBJ2-3
CDR3: CASGFVTGGLTDTQYF
DNA: TGTGCTAGTGGTTTCGTGACAGGGGGCCTCACAGATACGCAGTATTTT

size: -
D: -
V: TRBV5-4
J: TRBJ2-1
CDR3: CASSSDSFSSSYNEQFF
DNA: TGTGCCAGCAGCTCGGACAGCTTTTCCTCCTCCTACAATGAGCAGTTCTTC

size: -
D: -
V: TRBV7-8
J: TRBJ2-1
CDR3: CASSLYGPGEQFF
DNA: TGTGCCAGCAGCTTATATGGGCCCGGTGAGCAGTTCTTC

size: -
D: -
V: TRBV29-1
J: TRBJ1-3
CDR3: CSVNTGSGNTIYF
DNA: TGCAGCGTCAACACAGGTTCTGGAAACACCATATATTTT

size: -
D: TRBD2
V: TRBV11-3
J: TRBJ2-1
CDR3: CASSLDRASGGAGNEQFF
DNA: TGTGCCAGCAGCTTAGATCGGGCAAGCGGGGGGGCAGGCAATGAGCAGTTCTTC

size: -
D: -
V: TRBV10-2
J: TRBJ1-2
CDR3: CASSESSGVDGYTF
DNA: TGCGCCAGCAGTGAGTCATCGGGGGTCGATGGCTACACCTTC

size: medium-sized
D: TRBD1
V: TRBV30
J: TRBJ2-1
CDR3: CAWSYSLGTGPYNEQFF
DNA: TGTGCCTGGAGTTACTCTTTAGGGACAGGGCCCTACAATGAGCAGTTCTTC

size: -
D: -
V: TRBV10-3
J: TRBJ2-7
CDR3: CAISGVSSLYEQYF
DNA: TGTGCCATCAGTGGCGTATCTAGCCTCTACGAGCAGTACTTC

size: once
D: -
V: TRBV7-9
J: TRBJ2-2
CDR3: CASDTGRGGISGELFF
DNA: TGTGCCAGCGATACCGGGCGGGGAGGTATTTCCGGGGAGCTGTTTTTT

size: -
D: -
V: TRBV10-2
J: TRBJ2-7
CDR3: CASSESRGEQYF
DNA: TGCGCCAGCAGTGAGTCGAGGGGGGAGCAGTACTTC

size: -
D: -
V: TRBV9
J: TRBJ2-1
CDR3: CASSVELYNEQFF
DNA: TGTGCCAGCAGCGTAGAACTATACAATGAGCAGTTCTTC

size: -
D: -
V: TRBV5-4
J: TRBJ2-5
CDR3: CASSAPGLQETQYF
DNA: TGTGCCAGCAGCGCCCCCGGACTCCAAGAGACCCAGTACTTC

size: -
D: -
V: TRBV3-1/TRBV3-2
J: TRBJ1-2
CDR3: CASSQPGRGEYGYTF
DNA: TGTGCCAGCAGCCAACCGGGACGGGGGGAATATGGCTACACCTTC

size: -
D: -
V: TRBV7-2
J: TRBJ1-2
CDR3: CASSLYSYTF
DNA: TGTGCCAGCAGCTTGTATAGCTACACCTTC

size: -
D: -
V: TRBV6-2/TRBV6-3
J: TRBJ2-1
CDR3: CASSQRDSRMGNEQFF
DNA: TGTGCCAGCAGTCAAAGGGACTCGCGGATGGGGAATGAGCAGTTCTTC

size: -
D: -
V: TRBV29-1
J: TRBJ1-1
CDR3: CSVGGGNTEAFF
DNA: TGCAGCGTTGGGGGAGGGAACACTGAAGCTTTCTTT

size: -
D: -
V: TRBV9
J: TRBJ1-1
CDR3: CASSPPGGANTEAFF
DNA: TGTGCCAGCAGCCCTCCCGGGGGGGCGAACACTGAAGCTTTCTTT

size: -
D: -
V: TRBV5-5
J: TRBJ2-5
CDR3: CASSVVAGVGETQYF
DNA: TGTGCCAGCAGCGTCGTTGCAGGGGTGGGAGAGACCCAGTACTTC

size: -
D: TRBD2
V: TRBV28
J: TRBJ2-2
CDR3: CASKLAGGNTGELFF
DNA: TGTGCCAGCAAATTAGCGGGGGGGAACACCGGGGAGCTGTTTTTT

size: -
D: -
V: TRBV6-1
J: TRBJ2-7
CDR3: CASSEGAGAMYEQYF
DNA: TGTGCCAGCAGTGAAGGGGCAGGGGCCATGTACGAGCAGTACTTC

size: -
D: TRBD1
V: TRBV27
J: TRBJ2-1
CDR3: CASSTTARGGSNEQFF
DNA: TGTGCCAGCAGTACCACTGCAAGAGGGGGCAGCAATGAGCAGTTCTTC

size: -
D: -
V: TRBV5-1
J: TRBJ1-6
CDR3: CASSRIGTQYNSPLHF
DNA: TGCGCCAGCAGCCGAATCGGGACTCAGTATAATTCACCCCTCCACTTT

size: -
D: -
V: TRBV9
J: TRBJ2-2
CDR3: CASSPHQVRGNTGELFF
DNA: TGTGCCAGCAGCCCCCACCAGGTTAGGGGGAACACCGGGGAGCTGTTTTTT

size: -
D: TRBD2
V: TRBV5-1
J: TRBJ2-1
CDR3: CASRVLAEGEQFF
DNA: TGCGCCAGCAGGGTACTAGCGGAGGGTGAGCAGTTCTTC

size: few
D: TRBD2
V: TRBV28
J: TRBJ2-3
CDR3: CASKLAGVDTQYF
DNA: TGTGCCAGCAAGCTAGCGGGGGTGGATACGCAGTATTTT

size: -
D: -
V: TRBV5-1
J: TRBJ1-3
CDR3: CASTTDGNTIYF
DNA: TGCGCCAGCACCACAGATGGAAACACCATATATTTT

size: -
D: TRBD1
V: TRBV29-1
J: TRBJ1-3
CDR3: CSGRQGDTIYF
DNA: TGCAGCGGTCGACAGGGGGACACCATATATTTT

size: -
D: -
V: TRBV14
J: TRBJ1-2
CDR3: CASSGVANYGYTF
DNA: TGTGCCAGCTCGGGGGTAGCTAACTATGGCTACACCTTC

size: few
D: TRBD1
V: TRBV19
J: TRBJ2-5
CDR3: CASTDRGRKTQYF
DNA: TGTGCCAGTACTGACAGGGGGCGTAAGACCCAGTACTTC

size: -
D: TRBD2
V: TRBV10-1
J: TRBJ2-5
CDR3: CASSRSGGQETQYF
DNA: TGCGCCAGCAGCAGAAGCGGGGGGCAAGAGACCCAGTACTTC

size: once
D: -
V: TRBV5-1
J: TRBJ2-3
CDR3: CASSLVTVASTDTQYF
DNA: TGCGCCAGCAGCTTGGTAACAGTTGCTAGCACAGATACGCAGTATTTT

size: -
D: -
V: TRBV4-1
J: TRBJ1-5
CDR3: CASSHLTGPQDQPQHF
DNA: TGCGCCAGCAGCCACTTAACAGGGCCCCAGGATCAGCCCCAGCATTTT